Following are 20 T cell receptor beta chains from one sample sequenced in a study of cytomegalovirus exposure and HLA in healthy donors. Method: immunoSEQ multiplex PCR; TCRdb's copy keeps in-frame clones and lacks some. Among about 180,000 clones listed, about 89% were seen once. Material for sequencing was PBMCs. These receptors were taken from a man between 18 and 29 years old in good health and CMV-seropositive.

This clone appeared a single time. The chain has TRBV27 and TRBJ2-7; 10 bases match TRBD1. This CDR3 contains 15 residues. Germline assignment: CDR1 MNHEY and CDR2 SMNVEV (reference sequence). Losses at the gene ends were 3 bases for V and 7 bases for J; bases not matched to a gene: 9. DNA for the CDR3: TGTGCCAGCAGTTTTCCGGGACAGGGGACCGAGGAGCAGTACTTC. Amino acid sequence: CASSFPGQGTEEQYF.

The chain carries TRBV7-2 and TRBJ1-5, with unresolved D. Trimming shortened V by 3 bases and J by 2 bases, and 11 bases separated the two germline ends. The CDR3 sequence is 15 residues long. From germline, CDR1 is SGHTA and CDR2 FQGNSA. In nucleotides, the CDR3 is TGTGCCAGCAGCTTGGCCCACGGGGGCAATCAGCCCCAGCATTTT. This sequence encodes CASSLAHGGNQPQHF. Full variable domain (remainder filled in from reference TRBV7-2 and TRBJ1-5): GAGVSQSPSNKVTEKGKDVELRCDPISGHTALYWYRQSLGQGLEFLIYFQGNSAPDKSGLPSDRFSAERTGGSVSTLTIQRTQQEDSAVYLCASSLAHGGNQPQHFGDGTRLSIL.

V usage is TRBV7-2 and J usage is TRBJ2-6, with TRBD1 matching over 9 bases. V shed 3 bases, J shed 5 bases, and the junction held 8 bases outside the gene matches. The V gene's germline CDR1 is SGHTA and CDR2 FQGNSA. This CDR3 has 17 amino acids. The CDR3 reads CASSLTTGGVWANVLTF. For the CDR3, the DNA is TGTGCCAGCAGCTTGACTACAGGGGGCGTCTGGGCCAACGTCCTGACTTTC. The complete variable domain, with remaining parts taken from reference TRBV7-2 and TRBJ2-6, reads GAGVSQSPSNKVTEKGKDVELRCDPISGHTALYWYRQSLGQGLEFLIYFQGNSAPDKSGLPSDRFSAERTGGSVSTLTIQRTQQEDSAVYLCASSLTTGGVWANVLTFGAGSRLTVL.

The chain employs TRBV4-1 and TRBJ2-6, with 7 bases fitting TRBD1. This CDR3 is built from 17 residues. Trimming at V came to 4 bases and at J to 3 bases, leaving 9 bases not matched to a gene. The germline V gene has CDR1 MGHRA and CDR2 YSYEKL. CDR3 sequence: CASSPQQRGLGANVLTF. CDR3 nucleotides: TGCGCCAGCAGCCCTCAGCAGAGGGGGCTTGGGGCCAACGTCCTGACTTTC.

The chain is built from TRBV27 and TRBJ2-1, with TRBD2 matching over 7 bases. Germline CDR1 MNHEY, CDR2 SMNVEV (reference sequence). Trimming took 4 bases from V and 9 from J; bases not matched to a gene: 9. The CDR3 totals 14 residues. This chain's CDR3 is CASSSRREFFEQFF. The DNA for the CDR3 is TGTGCCAGCAGTTCTCGGCGGGAGTTCTTTGAGCAGTTCTTC.

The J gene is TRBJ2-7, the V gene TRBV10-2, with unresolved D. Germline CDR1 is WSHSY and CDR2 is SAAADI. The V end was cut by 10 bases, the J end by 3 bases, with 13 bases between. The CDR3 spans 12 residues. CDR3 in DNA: TGCGCCACCTCCTTTGGCGGCTACGAGCAGTACTTC. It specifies CATSFGGYEQYF.

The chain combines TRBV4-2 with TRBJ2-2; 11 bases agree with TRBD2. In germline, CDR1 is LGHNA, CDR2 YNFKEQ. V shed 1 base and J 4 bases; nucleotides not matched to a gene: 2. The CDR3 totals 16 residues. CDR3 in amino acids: CASSQATSGTTGELFF. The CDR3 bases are TGTGCCAGCAGCCAAGCGACTAGCGGGACCACCGGGGAGCTGTTTTTT.

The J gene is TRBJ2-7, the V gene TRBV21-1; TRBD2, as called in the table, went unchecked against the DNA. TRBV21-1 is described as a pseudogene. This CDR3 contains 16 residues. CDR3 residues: CASSKGSAELKAGQYF. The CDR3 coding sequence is TGTGCCAGCAGCAAAGGTAGCGCGGAGCTTAAAGCGGGGCAGTACTTC.

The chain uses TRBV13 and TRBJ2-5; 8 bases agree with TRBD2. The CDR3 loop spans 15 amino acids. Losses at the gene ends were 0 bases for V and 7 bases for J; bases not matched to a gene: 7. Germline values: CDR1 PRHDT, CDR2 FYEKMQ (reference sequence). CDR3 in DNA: TGTGCCAGCAGCTTAGGTAGCGGGGACTCGTTGACCCAGTACTTC. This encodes CASSLGSGDSLTQYF.

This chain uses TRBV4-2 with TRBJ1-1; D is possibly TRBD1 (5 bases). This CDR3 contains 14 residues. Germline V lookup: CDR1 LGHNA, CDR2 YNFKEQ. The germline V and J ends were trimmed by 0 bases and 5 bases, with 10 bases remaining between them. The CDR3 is CASSQDSGATEAFF. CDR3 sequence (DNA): TGTGCCAGCAGCCAAGATAGCGGGGCAACTGAAGCTTTCTTT.

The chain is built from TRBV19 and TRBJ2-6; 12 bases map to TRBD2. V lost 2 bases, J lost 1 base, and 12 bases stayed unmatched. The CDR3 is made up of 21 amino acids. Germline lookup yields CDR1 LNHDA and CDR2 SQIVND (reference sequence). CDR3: CASSITSRTSGMGSGANVLTF. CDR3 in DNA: TGTGCCAGTAGTATAACGTCTCGGACTAGCGGGATGGGGTCTGGGGCCAACGTCCTGACTTTC.

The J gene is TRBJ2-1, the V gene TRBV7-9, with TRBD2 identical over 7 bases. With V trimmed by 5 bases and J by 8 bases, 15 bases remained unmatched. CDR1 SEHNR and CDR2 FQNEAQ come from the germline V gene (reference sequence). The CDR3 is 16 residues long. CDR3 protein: CASSPRPRREWYEQFF. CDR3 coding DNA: TGTGCCAGCAGCCCCCGTCCTAGGCGGGAGTGGTATGAGCAGTTCTTC.

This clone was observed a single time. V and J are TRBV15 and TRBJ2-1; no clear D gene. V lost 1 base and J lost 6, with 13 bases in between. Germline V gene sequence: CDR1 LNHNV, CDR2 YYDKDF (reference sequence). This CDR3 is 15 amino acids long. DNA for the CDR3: TGTGCCACCAGCAGAGCCCTCTTAGCTATCAATGAGCAGTTCTTC. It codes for CATSRALLAINEQFF.

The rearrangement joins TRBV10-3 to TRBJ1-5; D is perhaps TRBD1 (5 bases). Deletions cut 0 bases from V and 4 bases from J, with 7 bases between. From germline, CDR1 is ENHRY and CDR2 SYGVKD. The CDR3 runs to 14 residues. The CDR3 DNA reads TGTGCCATCAGTGAGTCAGCAGGGAATCAGCCCCAGCATTTT. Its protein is CAISESAGNQPQHF.

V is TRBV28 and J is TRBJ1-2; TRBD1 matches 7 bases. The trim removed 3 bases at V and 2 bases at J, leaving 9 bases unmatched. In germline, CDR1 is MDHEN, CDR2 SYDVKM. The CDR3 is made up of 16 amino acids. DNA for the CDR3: TGTGCCAGCAGTTTCGACAGGGCTGGAGAAAACTATGGCTACACCTTC. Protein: CASSFDRAGENYGYTF.

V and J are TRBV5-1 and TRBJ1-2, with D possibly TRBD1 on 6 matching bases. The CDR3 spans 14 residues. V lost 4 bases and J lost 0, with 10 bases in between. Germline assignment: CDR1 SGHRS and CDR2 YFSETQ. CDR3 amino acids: CASSARGANYGYTF. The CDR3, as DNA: TGCGCCAGCAGCGCCAGGGGTGCTAACTATGGCTACACCTTC. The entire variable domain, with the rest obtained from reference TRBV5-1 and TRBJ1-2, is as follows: KAGVTQTPRYLIKTRGQQVTLSCSPISGHRSVSWYQQTPGQGLQFLFEYFSETQRNKGNFPGRFSGRQFSNSRSEMNVSTLELGDSALYLCASSARGANYGYTFGSGTRLTVV.

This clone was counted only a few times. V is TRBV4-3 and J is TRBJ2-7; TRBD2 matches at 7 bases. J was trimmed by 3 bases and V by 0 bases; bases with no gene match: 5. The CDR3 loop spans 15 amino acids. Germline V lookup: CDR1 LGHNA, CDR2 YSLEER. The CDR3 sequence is CASSQEKRGLYEQYF. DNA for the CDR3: TGCGCCAGCAGCCAAGAAAAGCGGGGACTCTACGAGCAGTACTTC.

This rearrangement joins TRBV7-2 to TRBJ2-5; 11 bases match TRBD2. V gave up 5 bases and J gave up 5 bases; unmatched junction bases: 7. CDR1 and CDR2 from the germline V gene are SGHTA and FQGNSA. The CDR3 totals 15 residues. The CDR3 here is CASSASSGRWETQYF. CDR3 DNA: TGTGCCAGCAGCGCCTCTAGCGGGAGGTGGGAGACCCAGTACTTC.

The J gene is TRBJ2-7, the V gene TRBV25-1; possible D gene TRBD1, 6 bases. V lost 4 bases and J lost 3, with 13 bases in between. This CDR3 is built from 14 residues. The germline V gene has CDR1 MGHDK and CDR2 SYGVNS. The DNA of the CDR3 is TGTGCCAGCAGTGTTGGGGGCTCTGACTACGAGCAGTACTTC. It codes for CASSVGGSDYEQYF.

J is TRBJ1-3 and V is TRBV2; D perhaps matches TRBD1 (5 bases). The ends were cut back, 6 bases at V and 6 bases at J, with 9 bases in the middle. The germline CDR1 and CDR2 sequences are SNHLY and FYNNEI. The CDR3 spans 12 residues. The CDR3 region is CASRGRANTIYF. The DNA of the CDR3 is TGTGCCAGCAGGGGGCGAGCAAACACCATATATTTT.